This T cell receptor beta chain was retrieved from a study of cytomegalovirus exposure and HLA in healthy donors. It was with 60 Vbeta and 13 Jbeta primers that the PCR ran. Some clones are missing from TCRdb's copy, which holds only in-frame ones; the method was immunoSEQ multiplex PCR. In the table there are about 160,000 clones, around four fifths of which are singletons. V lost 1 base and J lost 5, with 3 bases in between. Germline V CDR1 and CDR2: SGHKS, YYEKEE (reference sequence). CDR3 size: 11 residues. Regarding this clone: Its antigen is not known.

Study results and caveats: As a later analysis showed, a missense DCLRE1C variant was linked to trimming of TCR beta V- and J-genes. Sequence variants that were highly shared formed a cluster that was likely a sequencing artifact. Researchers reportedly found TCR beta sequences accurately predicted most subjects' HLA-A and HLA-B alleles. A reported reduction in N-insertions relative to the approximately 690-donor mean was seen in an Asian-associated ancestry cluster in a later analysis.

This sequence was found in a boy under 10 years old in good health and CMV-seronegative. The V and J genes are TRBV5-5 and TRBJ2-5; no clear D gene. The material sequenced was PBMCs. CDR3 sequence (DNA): TGTGCCAGCAGCTTGCGGGAGACCCAGTACTTC. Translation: CASSLRETQYF.